This T cell receptor beta chain is from a study of identical twins. Broader study findings: Cross-sectional statistical analysis was relied on for the conclusions, without the same donors being followed.

TCRdb reprocessed the 5' RACE reads with MiXCR, giving one entry per CDR3 protein. The sample holds 200,000 to 300,000 distinct CDR3 sequences, about an eighth seen once. Only a few counts were recorded for this clonotype. The antigen remains undetermined. CDR1 and CDR2 from the germline V gene are LNHNV and YYDKDF (reference sequence). The V and J ends lost 4 bases and 0 bases respectively, with 9 bases between them. CDR3 size: 15 residues. These records were also assigned to another study, of yellow fever vaccine responses in identical twins.

This sequence joins TRBV15 and TRBJ2-2; D uncertain. The TCR comes from a woman younger than 30 in good health. Input material: memory (CD45RO+) T cells sorted from blood. As DNA, the CDR3 is TGTGCCACCAGCATTATAGCATCGAACACCGGGGAGCTGTTTTTT. Translating it yields CATSIIASNTGELFF.